The 25 T cell receptor beta chains presented below share a single source sample, sequenced in a study of cytomegalovirus exposure and HLA in healthy donors. PCR employed 60 Vbeta and 13 Jbeta primers. Assay: immunoSEQ multiplex PCR; the TCRdb copy retains only in-frame clones and omits some. The table lists about 130,000 clones, about 85% of them singletons. Sample: PBMCs. These receptors came from a boy younger than 18 in good health and CMV-seronegative.

The J gene is TRBJ1-1, the V gene TRBV25-1, with a possible D match to TRBD1 (5 bases). This CDR3 contains 15 residues. With 4 bases removed from V and 1 base from J, the gap between germline ends came to 13 bases. Germline V gene data show CDR1 as MGHDK and CDR2 as SYGVNS. CDR3 loop: CASSGLRDGNTEAFF. CDR3 nucleotide sequence: TGTGCCAGCAGTGGCCTCAGGGATGGGAACACTGAAGCTTTCTTT.

This chain connects TRBV9 to TRBJ2-3; 13 bases fit TRBD2. The germline CDR1 and CDR2 sequences are SGDLS and YYNGEE. V dropped 4 bases and J dropped 3; count of bases not matched to a gene: 5. The CDR3 runs 16 residues. CDR3 residues: CASSFRLAGGTDTQYF. The CDR3 region has the DNA TGTGCCAGCAGCTTCAGACTAGCGGGGGGAACAGATACGCAGTATTTT.

This chain links TRBV6-4 with TRBJ1-5; D is uncertain. This CDR3 region has 14 residues. The germline CDR1 and CDR2 sequences are MRHNA and SNTAGT. The germline V and J ends were trimmed by 7 bases and 6 bases, with 16 bases remaining between them. CDR3 loop: CASKGRLRRQPQHF. CDR3 coding DNA: TGTGCCAGCAAAGGGAGGCTCAGACGTCAGCCCCAGCATTTT.

The table lists this clone with a count of one. The chain employs TRBV5-4 and TRBJ2-3, with D possibly being TRBD2 (5 bases). Per the germline V gene, CDR1 is SGHNT and CDR2 is YYREEE (reference sequence). The V end was cut by 2 bases, the J end by 5 bases, with 15 bases between. The CDR3 is 15 residues long. The CDR3 is CASSLSGGGGDTQYF. The CDR3 DNA reads TGTGCCAGCAGCTTAAGCGGAGGTGGTGGAGATACGCAGTATTTT.

The chain links TRBV10-1 to TRBJ2-3; D may be TRBD1 (5 bases). The CDR3 totals 15 residues. The germline V gene encodes CDR1 WNHNN and CDR2 SYGVQD (reference sequence). The V and J ends lost 7 bases and 0 bases respectively, with 14 bases between them. The CDR3 region has the DNA TGCGCCAGCAAGGGAAGGGGCAGGAGCACAGATACGCAGTATTTT. Protein product: CASKGRGRSTDTQYF.

V is TRBV13 and J is TRBJ2-3; 12 bases agree with TRBD2. Looked up from germline, CDR1 is PRHDT and CDR2 is FYEKMQ (reference sequence). Germline trimming cut 5 bases from V and 5 bases from J; bases unmatched to any gene: 5. This CDR3 spans 15 amino acids. The CDR3 DNA reads TGTGCCAGCAGCGCGACTAGCGGGAGTGTAGATACGCAGTATTTT. Residues: CASSATSGSVDTQYF.

The chain recombines TRBV18 with TRBJ1-2; 7 bases agree with TRBD1. Germline trimming cut 4 bases from V and 4 bases from J; bases unmatched to any gene: 3. Per the germline V gene, CDR1 is KGHSH and CDR2 is LQKENI. The CDR3 is made up of 13 amino acids. DNA of the CDR3: TGTGCCAGCTCACAGGGACAGCTCTATGGCTACACCTTC. Its translation: CASSQGQLYGYTF.

This clone was seen only once. The rearrangement links TRBV7-2 to TRBJ2-3, with 12 bases matching TRBD2. Per germline, CDR1 SGHTA and CDR2 FQGNSA. The V gene end was trimmed by 2 bases and the J gene end by 4 bases; junction bases not matched to a gene: 10. This CDR3 spans 18 amino acids. This CDR3 reads CASSLTASGRALADTQYF. In nucleotides, the CDR3 is TGTGCCAGCAGCTTAACGGCTAGCGGGAGGGCCTTAGCAGATACGCAGTATTTT.

V usage is TRBV4-1 and J usage is TRBJ1-6; TRBD1 matches at 8 bases. This CDR3 has 15 residues. With 6 bases clipped from V and 7 bases from J, the junction kept 8 bases outside the gene matches. CDR1 and CDR2 (germline): MGHRA, YSYEKL. CDR3 nucleotides: TGCGCCAGCAGTCCGGGACAGGTTAAAAATTCACCCCTCCACTTT. Amino acid sequence: CASSPGQVKNSPLHF.

The V gene is TRBV6-5, the J gene TRBJ1-2; TRBD1 might be the D (5 bases). Germline V lookup: CDR1 MNHEY, CDR2 SVGAGI. CDR3 length: 13 residues. The ends were cut back, 8 bases at V and 6 bases at J, with 16 bases in the middle. In DNA form, the CDR3 reads TGTGCCAGCTATCAAGGGGAGGGGCATGGCTACACCTTC. Translating gives CASYQGEGHGYTF.

The chain is built from TRBV18 and TRBJ2-7; 8 nucleotides match TRBD1. This CDR3 is 15 amino acids long. Germline V lookup: CDR1 KGHSH, CDR2 LQKENI. V dropped 3 bases and J dropped 2; count of bases not matched to a gene: 6. Here the CDR3 DNA reads TGTGCCAGCTCACCCGGGACAGGAATTGCCTACGAGCAGTACTTC. This encodes CASSPGTGIAYEQYF.

Comment on this clone: The junction does not match germline at one end; this may be a read error. V gene TRBV5-4 combines with J gene TRBJ2-5; TRBD1 is a possible D gene (5 bases). Germline values: CDR1 SGHNT, CDR2 YYREEE (reference sequence). CDR3 length: 14 amino acids. The CDR3 sequence is CASSLSQGQGTQYF. In DNA form, the CDR3 reads TGTGCCAGCAGCTTGTCTCAGGGCCAAGGGACCCAGTACTTC.

The chain links TRBV4-3 to TRBJ2-7; TRBD2 might be the D (7 bases). The V gene's germline CDR1 is LGHNA and CDR2 YSLEER. Trimming removed 0 bases at V and 2 bases at J, with 11 bases between. The CDR3 is 15 amino acids. The CDR3 DNA sequence: TGCGCCAGCAGCCAAGATCTGGGGGGGCCCTACGAGCAGTACTTC. This gives the protein CASSQDLGGPYEQYF.

This clone has a handful of counts. J is TRBJ2-7 and V is TRBV5-5; 8 bases agree with TRBD1. This CDR3 has 14 residues. The V gene's germline CDR1 is SGHKS and CDR2 YYEKEE (reference sequence). V trimming: 2 bases; J trimming: 2 bases; junction bases outside the gene matches: 3. The CDR3 spells CASSFVTGAYEQYF. The CDR3 coding sequence is TGTGCCAGCAGCTTTGTGACAGGGGCCTACGAGCAGTACTTC.

This chain uses TRBV4-2 with TRBJ2-7; possibly TRBD2 for D (6 bases). V lost 4 bases, J lost 0 bases, and 10 bases lay in between. The germline CDR1 and CDR2 sequences are LGHNA and YNFKEQ. The CDR3 spans 14 residues. CDR3: CASSPRDSSYEQYF. CDR3 bases: TGTGCCAGCAGCCCCCGGGACTCCTCCTACGAGCAGTACTTC.

The J gene is TRBJ2-5, the V gene TRBV30, with 8 bases lining up with TRBD2. The V segment lost 0 bases and the J segment 1 base; nucleotides outside the gene matches: 4. From germline, CDR1 is GTSNPN and CDR2 SVGIG (reference sequence). This CDR3 contains 15 residues. This chain's CDR3 is CAWSVLAVLQETQYF. CDR3 sequence (DNA): TGTGCCTGGAGTGTACTAGCGGTCCTCCAAGAGACCCAGTACTTC.

The J gene is TRBJ2-3, the V gene TRBV5-1, with TRBD2 matching 9 bases. V lost 7 bases, J lost 5 bases, and 11 bases stayed unmatched. Germline assignment: CDR1 SGHRS and CDR2 YFSETQ. The CDR3 length is 15 residues. DNA of the CDR3: TGCGCCAGCTTTTCGATAGCGGGGGTACAAGATACGCAGTATTTT. Residues: CASFSIAGVQDTQYF.

Regarding this clone: Other DNA sequences in this sample translate to the same CDR3. The V and J genes are TRBV5-1 and TRBJ2-7, with 9 bases identical to TRBD1. Trimming at V came to 2 bases and at J to 7 bases, leaving 7 bases not matched to a gene. The CDR3 covers 14 residues. The germline gives CDR1 SGHRS, CDR2 YFSETQ. CDR3 in DNA: TGCGCCAGCAGCTTCGGGACAGGGATGTATGAGCAGTACTTC. As protein: CASSFGTGMYEQYF.

This chain links TRBV5-1 with TRBJ2-3; 10 bases are shared with TRBD2. Germline CDR1 and CDR2: SGHRS and YFSETQ. Trimming removed 0 bases from V and 2 bases from J; junction bases left unmatched: 3. The CDR3 length is 16 residues. CDR3 region: CASSLASGRATDTQYF. Written as DNA, the CDR3 is TGCGCCAGCAGCTTGGCCAGCGGGAGGGCCACAGATACGCAGTATTTT.

CDR3 loop: CASRGQANSPLHF. CDR3 DNA: TGTGCCAGCAGGGGACAGGCAAATTCACCCCTCCACTTT. This chain connects TRBV2 to TRBJ1-6; TRBD1 agrees at 8 bases. The V and J ends lost 6 bases and 7 bases, in that order; junction bases with no gene match: 2. The CDR3 consists of 13 residues. Germline lookup yields CDR1 SNHLY and CDR2 FYNNEI.

The J gene is TRBJ1-2, the V gene TRBV9, with a possible D match to TRBD1 (6 bases). The CDR3 is 15 residues long. The ends were cut back, 7 bases at V and 0 bases at J, with 16 bases in the middle. CDR1 and CDR2 from the germline V gene are SGDLS and YYNGEE. CDR3 residues: CASAKSDSPNYGYTF. DNA of the CDR3: TGTGCCAGCGCCAAATCGGACAGCCCTAACTATGGCTACACCTTC.

This rearrangement joins TRBV4-3 to TRBJ2-7, with 8 bases lining up with TRBD2. CDR1 and CDR2 from the germline V gene are LGHNA and YSLEER. The length of the CDR3 is 15 residues. J was trimmed by 2 bases and V by 1 base; bases with no gene match: 4. CDR3 protein: CASSQAPGLAYEQYF. CDR3 sequence (DNA): TGCGCCAGCAGCCAAGCGCCGGGACTAGCCTACGAGCAGTACTTC.

This clone was observed a handful of times. The gene calls are TRBV5-5 and TRBJ2-7, with TRBD2 as a possible D gene (6 bases). Germline-derived CDR1 and CDR2 are SGHKS and YYEKEE (reference sequence). V was shortened by 3 bases and J by 5 bases, with 15 bases between the two germline ends. The CDR3 runs 14 residues. The CDR3 DNA reads TGTGCCAGCAGCTCCGGGGGTAGGGAGGACGAGCAGTACTTC. Protein: CASSSGGREDEQYF.

The rearrangement joins TRBV4-1 to TRBJ2-2; a possible D gene is TRBD2 (5 bases). CDR3 length: 14 amino acids. The germline V and J ends were trimmed by 5 bases and 6 bases, with 13 bases remaining between them. The germline gives CDR1 MGHRA, CDR2 YSYEKL. CDR3 amino acids: CASSARTDSGELFF. The DNA of the CDR3 is TGCGCCAGCAGCGCCCGGACGGACTCCGGGGAGCTGTTTTTT.

The V and J genes are TRBV29-1 and TRBJ2-3, with TRBD1 matching 7 bases. CDR1 is SQVTM, CDR2 ANQGSEA, per germline. Trimming took 4 bases from V and 2 from J; bases not matched to a gene: 3. The CDR3 sequence is 13 residues long. CDR3 in amino acids: CSVGQGNTDTQYF. CDR3 nucleotides: TGCAGCGTTGGACAGGGAAACACAGATACGCAGTATTTT.